Listed below are T cell receptor beta chains from one sample, sequenced in a study of human CD4 T cells and Enterobacteriaceae. Produced via immunoSEQ multiplex PCR; TCRdb's table is partial and in-frame only. Of 25,000 to 30,000 clones listed, about 82% are singletons. Sequencing was carried out using memory CD4+ T cells from blood. Receptor source: a human donor in good health. Both conserved end residues are part of each CDR3. The D gene is left open where the match is weak. Not every row has a clone size; where given, it reads once, few, many or a size class.

size,D,J,V,DNA,CDR3
.,TRBD1,TRBJ1-2,TRBV28,TGTGCCAGCGCGATAGACAGGGGAGGGGAAAGCTATGGCTACACCTTC,CASAIDRGGESYGYTF
few,.,TRBJ1-1,TRBV5-1,TGCGCCAGCGGACTCCAGGAACAGGTAAACACTGAAGCTTTCTTT,CASGLQEQVNTEAFF
.,TRBD2,TRBJ2-7,TRBV27,TGTGCCAGCAGTTCTACGGGACTATCATCCTACGAGCAGTACTTC,CASSSTGLSSYEQYF
.,TRBD2,TRBJ2-2,TRBV5-1,TGCGCCAGCAGCTCTTTACTAGCGGGAGGGAACACCGGGGAGCTGTTTTTT,CASSSLLAGGNTGELFF
.,.,TRBJ2-3,TRBV7-2,TGTGCCAGCAGCCCCCGGACGGCGACCACAGATACGCAGTATTTT,CASSPRTATTDTQYF
.,.,TRBJ2-1,TRBV11-3,TGTGCCAGCAGCCCTGACAGCGGTAACAATGAGCAGTTCTTC,CASSPDSGNNEQFF
.,TRBD2,TRBJ2-7,TRBV30,TGTGCCTGGAGGGAACTAGCGGGAGGGAGTGAGCAGTACTTC,CAWRELAGGSEQYF
.,.,TRBJ2-1,TRBV6-5,TGTGCCAGCACCCGAGAGGGGACTGGCAATGAGCAGTTCTTC,CASTREGTGNEQFF
once,TRBD2,TRBJ2-2,TRBV19,TGTGCCAGTACCTCGGGACTAGTTGTCGGGGAGCTGTTTTTT,CASTSGLVVGELFF
.,.,TRBJ2-4,TRBV19,TGTGCCAGTACCGACAAGGCCCTAGCCAAAAACATTCAGTACTTC,CASTDKALAKNIQYF
.,.,TRBJ1-5,TRBV1,TGCACCAGCAGCCATCGGGGAGGATGCAATCAGCCCCAGCATTTT,CTSSHRGGCNQPQHF
.,.,TRBJ1-1,TRBV7-8,TGTGCCAGCAGCCTGAGGGGTCTGAACACTGAAGCTTTCTTT,CASSLRGLNTEAFF
.,.,TRBJ1-3,TRBV7-9,TGTGCCAGCAGCTCCCAGACACCCTCTGGAAACACCATATATTTT,CASSSQTPSGNTIYF
.,.,TRBJ2-7,TRBV7-3,TGTGCCAGCAGCTTAGGGGGGACCCCCTACGAGCAGTACTTC,CASSLGGTPYEQYF
once,.,TRBJ1-3,TRBV4-1,TGCGCCAGCAGCCAAGGGGTAAGGTCTGGAAACACCATATATTTT,CASSQGVRSGNTIYF
.,.,TRBJ1-6,TRBV14,TGTGCCAGCAGCCAAGACTATGTCAGGTGGGCATCCCTCCACTTT,CASSQDYVRWASLHF
.,.,TRBJ1-4,TRBV5-1,TGCGCCAGCAGCCTGGACTTGGAAAAACTGTTTTTT,CASSLDLEKLFF
.,TRBD1,TRBJ1-1,TRBV7-7,TGTGCCAGCAGCTCGGGACAGATCCAGGAAGCTTTCTTT,CASSSGQIQEAFF
.,TRBD1,TRBJ2-2,TRBV7-6,TGTGCCAGCAGCTTAGGGACAGGGCCCGGGGAGCTGTTTTTT,CASSLGTGPGELFF
.,.,TRBJ1-1,TRBV23-1,TGCGCCAGCAAAGTGTTCAAGGGGTACACTGAAGCTTTCTTT,CASKVFKGYTEAFF
.,TRBD1,TRBJ1-2,TRBV4-1,TGCGCCAGCAGCCAAGATACATCCGGGACAGGGGTCAATGGCTACACTTTC,CASSQDTSGTGVNGYTF
few,.,TRBJ1-3,TRBV7-2,TGTGCCAGCAGAAAAAGACAGTTTGGAAACACCATATATTTT,CASRKRQFGNTIYF
.,TRBD2,TRBJ2-2,TRBV5-1,TGCGCCAGCAGCTCCCTTAGCGGGACCGGGGAGCTGTTTTTT,CASSSLSGTGELFF
.,.,TRBJ1-1,TRBV15,TGTGCCACCAGCAGGCGGGGGGAAGCTTTCTTT,CATSRRGEAFF
.,.,TRBJ1-3,TRBV19,TGTGCCAGTAGTATAGTGACAGCCTCTGGAAACACCATATATTTT,CASSIVTASGNTIYF
.,.,TRBJ2-3,TRBV11-2,TGTGCCAGCAGCTCTCGCCGTACAGATACGCAGTATTTT,CASSSRRTDTQYF
.,.,TRBJ2-5,TRBV7-9,TGTGCCAGCAGCTATCGGACAGAGCAAGAGACCCAGTACTTC,CASSYRTEQETQYF
few,.,TRBJ1-2,TRBV7-9,TGTGCCAGCAGCTTAGAACAAGGCTACACCTTC,CASSLEQGYTF
.,TRBD1,TRBJ1-6,TRBV5-1,TGCGCCAGCAGCCCGGACAGGAGTTCACCCCTCCACTTT,CASSPDRSSPLHF
.,TRBD2,TRBJ2-4,TRBV19,TGTGCCAGTAGTATCCAGGGACTAGCGGGACACTCGGCCAAAAACATTCAGTACTTC,CASSIQGLAGHSAKNIQYF
few,TRBD1,TRBJ1-6,TRBV6-1,TGTGCCAGCAGTGAAGAGAGACCGGGACAGATTAATTCACCCCTCCACTTT,CASSEERPGQINSPLHF